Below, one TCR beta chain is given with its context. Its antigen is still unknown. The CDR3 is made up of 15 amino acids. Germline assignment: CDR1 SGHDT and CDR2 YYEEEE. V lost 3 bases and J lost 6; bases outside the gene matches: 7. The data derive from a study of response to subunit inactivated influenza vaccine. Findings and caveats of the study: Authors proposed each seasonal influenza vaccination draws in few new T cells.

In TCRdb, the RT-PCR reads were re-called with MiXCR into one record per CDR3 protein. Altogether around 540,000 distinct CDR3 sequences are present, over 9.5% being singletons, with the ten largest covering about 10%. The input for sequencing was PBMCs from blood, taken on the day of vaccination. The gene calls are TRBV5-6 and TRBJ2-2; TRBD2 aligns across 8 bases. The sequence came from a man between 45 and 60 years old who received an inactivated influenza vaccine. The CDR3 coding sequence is TGTGCCAGCAGCTACCCCGGGACTAGGGCCGGGGAGCTGTTTTTT. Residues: CASSYPGTRAGELFF.